The rows below give T cell receptor beta chains drawn from one sample of a study of blood T cell repertoires in COVID-19. Data came from immunoSEQ multiplex PCR; TCRdb stores just in-frame clones and leaves some out. Here the sample spans approximately 190,000 clones, approximately 90% being singletons. Sequencing was carried out using peripheral blood. The receptors shown here come from a man aged 55 to 70 with active or convalescent COVID-19. Both conserved end residues are part of each CDR3. D genes are given only for firm matches. Not every row has a clone size; where given, it reads once, few, many or a size class.

CASSDLAESQETQYF,TGTGCCAGCAGTGACCTAGCGGAAAGTCAAGAGACCCAGTACTTC,TRBV6-1,.,TRBD2,TRBJ2-5
CAWSSGRPRGPQHF,TGTGCCTGGAGTAGTGGACGCCCACGGGGGCCCCAGCATTTT,TRBV30,.,.,TRBJ1-5
CASSDRTLIQPQHF,TGTGCCAGTAGCGACCGGACATTAATTCAGCCCCAGCATTTT,TRBV19,.,.,TRBJ1-5
CTSSGCGESTDTQYF,TGCACCAGCAGCGGCTGCGGGGAGAGCACAGATACGCAGTATTTT,TRBV1,once,.,TRBJ2-3
CSVSNSRGNTEAFF,TGCAGCGTTTCAAACTCAAGGGGGAACACTGAAGCTTTCTTT,TRBV29-1,.,.,TRBJ1-1
CASSERLPGVGNTIYF,TGTGCCAGCAGTGAAAGATTGCCGGGGGTTGGAAACACCATATATTTT,TRBV2,.,.,TRBJ1-3
CASSAGTTEQYF,TGTGCCAGCAGCGCCGGGACAACCGAGCAGTACTTC,TRBV9,.,.,TRBJ2-7
CASSWDSLGGYGYTF,TGTGCCAGCAGTTGGGACAGCCTCGGTGGCTATGGCTACACCTTC,TRBV6-5,.,TRBD1,TRBJ1-2
CAISERQGAYGYTF,TGTGCCATCAGTGAAAGACAGGGGGCTTATGGCTACACCTTC,TRBV10-3,.,TRBD1,TRBJ1-2
CASSIGSYSNQPQHF,TGTGCCAGTAGTATAGGTTCTTATAGCAATCAGCCCCAGCATTTT,TRBV19,.,.,TRBJ1-5
CASSMEHMTAIDYTF,TGTGCCAGTAGTATGGAACACATGACTGCTATTGACTACACCTTC,TRBV19,.,.,TRBJ1-2
CASSSGQEVAGELFF,TGCGCCAGCAGCTCGGGACAGGAGGTAGCCGGGGAGCTGTTTTTT,TRBV5-1,.,TRBD1,TRBJ2-2
CASSPSSGEETQYF,TGTGCCAGCAGCCCTTCTAGCGGGGAGGAGACCCAGTACTTC,TRBV7-9,.,TRBD2,TRBJ2-5
CASSVLGGTYNEQFF,TGTGCCAGCAGCGTCCTCGGGGGGACCTACAATGAGCAGTTCTTC,TRBV9,.,TRBD2,TRBJ2-1
CASTGGPDTQYF,TGTGCCAGCACGGGGGGGCCAGATACGCAGTATTTT,TRBV2,.,TRBD2,TRBJ2-3
CASSLVYGELFF,TGTGCCAGCAGCTTAGTGTATGGGGAGCTGTTTTTT,TRBV11-2,.,.,TRBJ2-2
CASGPGTGHNSPLHF,TGTGCTAGTGGTCCCGGGACAGGGCATAATTCACCCCTCCACTTT,TRBV12-5,.,TRBD1,TRBJ1-6
CASSLGTADNSPLHF,TGTGCCAGCTCACTCGGGACAGCTGATAATTCACCCCTCCACTTT,TRBV18,.,TRBD1,TRBJ1-6
CASSRDSENSPLHF,TGTGCCAGCAGCCGGGACAGCGAAAATTCACCCCTCCACTTT,TRBV27,.,TRBD1,TRBJ1-6
CASSSRYEQYF,TGTGCCAGCAGCTCGCGATACGAGCAGTACTTC,TRBV5-5,.,.,TRBJ2-7
CASSDTGGNGYTF,TGTGCCAGCAGCGATACAGGGGGTAATGGCTACACCTTC,TRBV5-6,.,TRBD1,TRBJ1-2
CASSYRASGTEAFF,TGTGCCAGCAGTTACCGGGCCTCGGGGACTGAAGCTTTCTTT,TRBV6-5,.,.,TRBJ1-1
CASSNGIHSNQPQHF,TGTGCCAGCAGTAACGGGATTCATAGCAATCAGCCCCAGCATTTT,TRBV6-5,.,.,TRBJ1-5
CASLQGSGNTIYF,TGCGCCAGCTTACAGGGTTCTGGAAACACCATATATTTT,TRBV10-2,few,.,TRBJ1-3
CASTTYRGPLETQYF,TGTGCCAGCACTACCTACAGGGGGCCTCTGGAGACCCAGTACTTC,TRBV6-5,.,TRBD1,TRBJ2-5
CSVGGMTTEAFF,TGCAGCGTTGGAGGGATGACGACTGAAGCTTTCTTT,TRBV29-1,once,.,TRBJ1-1
CASTLPGQGDQYGYTF,TGTGCCAGCACACTGCCGGGACAGGGGGATCAATATGGCTACACCTTC,TRBV19,.,TRBD1,TRBJ1-2
CASSSPAGGPKHEQFF,TGTGCCAGCAGCTCCCCAGCGGGGGGGCCGAAGCATGAGCAGTTCTTC,TRBV11-2,.,TRBD2,TRBJ2-1
CASRPTGVYGYTF,TGTGCCAGCAGACCTACGGGAGTCTATGGCTACACCTTC,TRBV3-1/TRBV3-2,.,.,TRBJ1-2
CASKANGGNEQFF,TGTGCCAGCAAGGCCAACGGGGGGAATGAGCAGTTCTTC,TRBV6-5,few,TRBD2,TRBJ2-1
CASSQSGTRRETQYF,TGTGCCAGCAGTCAATCCGGGACTAGAAGAGAGACCCAGTACTTC,TRBV6-2/TRBV6-3,.,TRBD2,TRBJ2-5
CASSPRQGMYSYEQYF,TGCGCCAGCAGCCCCCGTCAGGGCATGTACTCCTACGAGCAGTACTTC,TRBV4-1,.,.,TRBJ2-7
CATPRRRGPNTEAFF,TGTGCCACCCCGAGACGGAGGGGCCCGAACACTGAAGCTTTCTTT,TRBV24-1,.,.,TRBJ1-1
CASSYGDRGTTYGYTF,TGTGCCAGCAGTTACGGGGACAGGGGGACAACCTATGGCTACACCTTC,TRBV6-5,.,TRBD1,TRBJ1-2
CASSLAGGTGELFF,TGTGCCAGCAGTCTAGCGGGGGGGACCGGGGAGCTGTTTTTT,TRBV6-1,.,TRBD2,TRBJ2-2
CASSLVSGLGANVLTF,TGTGCCAGCAGCTTAGTGTCCGGGTTAGGGGCCAACGTCCTGACTTTC,TRBV11-2,.,.,TRBJ2-6
CASSQTSGGPETQYF,TGCGCCAGCAGCCAGACTAGCGGGGGACCGGAGACCCAGTACTTC,TRBV5-1,.,TRBD2,TRBJ2-5
CASSSSASNEKLFF,TGTGCCAGCAGCTCTTCTGCGAGTAATGAAAAACTGTTTTTT,TRBV7-9,.,.,TRBJ1-4
CATSDHKRGITGELFF,TGTGCCACCAGTGATCACAAGCGGGGTATCACCGGGGAGCTGTTTTTT,TRBV24-1,.,TRBD2,TRBJ2-2
CASSGGNRGTDTQYF,TGTGCCAGCAGTGGTGGAAACAGGGGCACAGATACGCAGTATTTT,TRBV2,.,.,TRBJ2-3
CASSLGSQETQYF,TGTGCCAGCAGCTTGGGCAGCCAAGAGACCCAGTACTTC,TRBV5-6,.,.,TRBJ2-5
CASSREMDRGDNEQFF,TGTGCCAGCAGCCGAGAAATGGACAGGGGCGACAATGAGCAGTTCTTC,TRBV5-8,.,TRBD1,TRBJ2-1
CASSEGGYQPQHF,TGTGCCAGCAGTGAAGGAGGGTATCAGCCCCAGCATTTT,TRBV6-1,.,.,TRBJ1-5
CASSELSYNEQFF,TGTGCCAGCAGTGAACTAAGTTACAATGAGCAGTTCTTC,TRBV2,.,.,TRBJ2-1
CASSGEGRGYGYTF,TGTGCCAGCAGTGGGGAGGGGCGGGGCTATGGCTACACCTTC,TRBV2,.,.,TRBJ1-2
CASSLGMGPGRTEAFF,TGTGCCAGCAGCTTGGGTATGGGGCCTGGGCGGACTGAAGCTTTCTTT,TRBV11-2,once,.,TRBJ1-1
CASDRGGETQYF,TGTGCCAGTGACAGGGGAGGGGAGACCCAGTACTTC,TRBV12-3/TRBV12-4,.,.,TRBJ2-5
CASSERGPSYEQYF,TGTGCCAGCAGTGAACGGGGTCCCTCCTACGAGCAGTACTTC,TRBV6-1,.,.,TRBJ2-7
CASRTITGDSPNEQYF,TGTGCCAGCAGAACTATAACAGGGGACTCCCCTAACGAGCAGTACTTC,TRBV27,.,.,TRBJ2-7
CASSSAANYGYTF,TGTGCCAGCAGTAGTGCGGCTAACTATGGCTACACCTTC,TRBV6-5,.,.,TRBJ1-2
CATSELADQETQYF,TGCGCCACTTCCGAACTAGCGGACCAAGAGACCCAGTACTTC,TRBV10-2,once,TRBD2,TRBJ2-5
CASSSSSYEQYF,TGTGCCAGCAGCTCGTCCTCCTACGAGCAGTACTTC,TRBV5-4,.,.,TRBJ2-7
CASSRTDRGRDTQYF,TGTGCCAGCAGCAGGACGGATCGGGGTAGGGATACGCAGTATTTT,TRBV27,.,.,TRBJ2-3
CASGPGGLEQYF,TGTGCTAGTGGGCCCGGGGGACTCGAGCAGTACTTC,TRBV12-5,.,.,TRBJ2-7
CASGLAALGQSAGNTIYF,TGTGCTAGTGGTTTGGCGGCGCTGGGCCAATCTGCTGGAAACACCATATATTTT,TRBV12-5,.,.,TRBJ1-3